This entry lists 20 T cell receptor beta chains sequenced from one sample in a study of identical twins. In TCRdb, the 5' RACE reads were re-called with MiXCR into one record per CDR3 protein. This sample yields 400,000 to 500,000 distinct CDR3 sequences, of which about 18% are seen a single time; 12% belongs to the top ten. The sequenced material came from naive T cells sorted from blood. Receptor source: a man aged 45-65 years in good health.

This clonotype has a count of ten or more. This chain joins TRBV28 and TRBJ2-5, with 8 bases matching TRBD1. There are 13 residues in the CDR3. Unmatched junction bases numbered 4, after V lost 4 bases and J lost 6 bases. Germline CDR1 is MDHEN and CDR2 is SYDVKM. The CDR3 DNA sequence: TGTGCCAGCAGTTGGGACAGGACCCAGACCCAGTACTTC. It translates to CASSWDRTQTQYF.

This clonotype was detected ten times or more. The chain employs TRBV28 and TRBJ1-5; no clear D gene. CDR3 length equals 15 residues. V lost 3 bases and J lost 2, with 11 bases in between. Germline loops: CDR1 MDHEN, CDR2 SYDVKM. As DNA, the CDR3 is TGTGCCAGCAGTTTTTCGGGGATCGGCAATCAGCCCCAGCATTTT. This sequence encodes CASSFSGIGNQPQHF.

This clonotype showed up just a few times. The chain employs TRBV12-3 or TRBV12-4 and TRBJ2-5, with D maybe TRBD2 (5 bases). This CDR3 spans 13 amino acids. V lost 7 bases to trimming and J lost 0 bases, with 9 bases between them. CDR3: CASTPGDQETQYF. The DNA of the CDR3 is TGTGCCAGCACCCCCGGGGACCAAGAGACCCAGTACTTC.

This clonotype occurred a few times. The CDR3 sequence: CSVDGDGSSYEQYF. As DNA, the CDR3 is TGCAGCGTTGATGGGGACGGGAGCTCCTACGAGCAGTACTTC. This rearrangement joins TRBV29-1 to TRBJ2-7; D might be TRBD2 (6 bases). This CDR3 has 14 amino acids. Germline V gene sequence: CDR1 SQVTM, CDR2 ANQGSEA. Trimming removed 3 bases at V and 0 bases at J, with 12 bases between.

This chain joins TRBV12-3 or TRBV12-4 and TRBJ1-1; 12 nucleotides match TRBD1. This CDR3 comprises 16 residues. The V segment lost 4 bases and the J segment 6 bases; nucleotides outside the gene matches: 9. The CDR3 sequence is CASSSLPGQGASEAFF. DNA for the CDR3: TGTGCCAGCAGTTCACTCCCGGGACAGGGGGCCTCTGAAGCTTTCTTT.

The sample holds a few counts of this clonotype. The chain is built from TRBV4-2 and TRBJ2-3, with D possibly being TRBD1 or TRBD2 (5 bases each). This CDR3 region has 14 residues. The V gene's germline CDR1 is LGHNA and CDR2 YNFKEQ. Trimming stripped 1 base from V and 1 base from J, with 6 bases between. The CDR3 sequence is CASSQVGGTDTQYF. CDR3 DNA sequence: TGTGCCAGCAGCCAAGTGGGGGGCACAGATACGCAGTATTTT.

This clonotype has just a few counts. Here the CDR3 DNA reads TGTGCCATCAGTGTCCAGCCCGATCAGCCCCAGCATTTT. Protein product: CAISVQPDQPQHF. The gene calls are TRBV10-3 and TRBJ1-5, with D uncertain. With 4 bases removed from V and 5 bases from J, the gap between germline ends came to 9 bases. The CDR3 sequence is 13 residues long. Per germline, CDR1 ENHRY and CDR2 SYGVKD.

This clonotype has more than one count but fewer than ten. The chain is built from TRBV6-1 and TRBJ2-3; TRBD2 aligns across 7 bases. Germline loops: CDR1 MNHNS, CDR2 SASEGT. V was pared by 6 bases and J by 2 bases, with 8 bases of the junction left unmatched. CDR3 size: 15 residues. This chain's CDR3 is CASRPAGVNTDTQYF. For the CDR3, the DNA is TGTGCCAGCAGGCCCGCGGGGGTCAACACAGATACGCAGTATTTT.

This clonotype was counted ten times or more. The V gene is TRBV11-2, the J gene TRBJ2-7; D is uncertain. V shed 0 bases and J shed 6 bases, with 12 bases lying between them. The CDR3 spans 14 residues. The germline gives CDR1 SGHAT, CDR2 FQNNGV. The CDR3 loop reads CASSLDIYSPEQYF. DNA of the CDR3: TGTGCCAGCAGCTTAGATATCTACAGTCCCGAGCAGTACTTC.

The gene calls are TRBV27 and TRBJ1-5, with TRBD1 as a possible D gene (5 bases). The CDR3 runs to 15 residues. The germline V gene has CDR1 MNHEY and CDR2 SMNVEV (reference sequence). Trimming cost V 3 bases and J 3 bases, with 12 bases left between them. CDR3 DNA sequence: TGTGCCAGCAGTTTCCCGGGACGGCTCAATCAGCCCCAGCATTTT. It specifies CASSFPGRLNQPQHF.

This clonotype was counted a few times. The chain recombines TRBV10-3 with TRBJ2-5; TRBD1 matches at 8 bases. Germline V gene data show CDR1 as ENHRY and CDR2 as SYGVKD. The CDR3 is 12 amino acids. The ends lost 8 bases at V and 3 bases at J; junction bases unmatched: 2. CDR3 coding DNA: TGTGCCATCGGACAGGGCGAAGAGACCCAGTACTTC. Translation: CAIGQGEETQYF.

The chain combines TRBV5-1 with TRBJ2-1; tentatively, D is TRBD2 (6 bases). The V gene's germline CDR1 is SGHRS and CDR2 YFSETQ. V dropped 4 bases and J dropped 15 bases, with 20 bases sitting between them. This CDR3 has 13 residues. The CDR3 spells CASSRGGVPHVFF. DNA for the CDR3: TGCGCCAGCAGCCGAGGAGGGGTCCCTCATGTGTTCTTC.

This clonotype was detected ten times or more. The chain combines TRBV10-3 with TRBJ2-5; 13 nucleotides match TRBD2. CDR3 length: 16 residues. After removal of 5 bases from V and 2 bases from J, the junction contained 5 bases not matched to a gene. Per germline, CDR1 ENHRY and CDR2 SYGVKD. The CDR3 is CAISLGLAGEQETQYF. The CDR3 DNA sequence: TGTGCCATCAGTCTAGGACTAGCGGGAGAGCAAGAGACCCAGTACTTC.

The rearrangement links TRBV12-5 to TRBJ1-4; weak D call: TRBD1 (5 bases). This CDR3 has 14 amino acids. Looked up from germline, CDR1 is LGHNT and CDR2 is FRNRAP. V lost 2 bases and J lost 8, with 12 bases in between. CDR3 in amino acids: CASGLRRAGEKLFF. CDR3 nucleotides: TGTGCTAGTGGTTTGCGGAGGGCAGGGGAAAAACTGTTTTTT.

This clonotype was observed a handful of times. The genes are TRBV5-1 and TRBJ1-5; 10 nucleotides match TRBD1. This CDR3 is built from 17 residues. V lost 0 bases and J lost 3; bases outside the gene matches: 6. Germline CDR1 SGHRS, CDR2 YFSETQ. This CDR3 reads CASSLGTGGLPNQPQHF. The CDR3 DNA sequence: TGCGCCAGCAGCTTGGGGACAGGGGGACTACCCAATCAGCCCCAGCATTTT.

This chain's CDR3 is CASSLGPPYGYTF. CDR3 nucleotide sequence: TGTGCCAGCAGCTTAGGCCCTCCCTATGGCTACACCTTC. The rearrangement joins TRBV7-6 to TRBJ1-2; D is unclear. Germline-derived CDR1 and CDR2 are SGHVS and FNYEAQ. The CDR3 is 13 residues long. Between the trimmed V and J ends, which lost 1 base and 4 bases, there was a span of 7 bases.

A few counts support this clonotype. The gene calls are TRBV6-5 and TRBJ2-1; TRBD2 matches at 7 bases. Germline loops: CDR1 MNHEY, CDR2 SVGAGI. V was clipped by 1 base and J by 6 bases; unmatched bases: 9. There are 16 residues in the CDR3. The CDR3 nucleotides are TGTGCCAGCAGTTACTTTACCCGGACTAGTTTCAATGAGCAGTTCTTC. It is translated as CASSYFTRTSFNEQFF.

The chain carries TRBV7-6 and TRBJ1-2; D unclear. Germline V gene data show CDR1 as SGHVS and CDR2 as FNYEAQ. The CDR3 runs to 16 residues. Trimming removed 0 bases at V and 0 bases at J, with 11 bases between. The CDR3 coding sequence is TGTGCCAGCAGCTTAGCCCCAGACATTTCTAACTATGGCTACACCTTC. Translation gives CASSLAPDISNYGYTF.

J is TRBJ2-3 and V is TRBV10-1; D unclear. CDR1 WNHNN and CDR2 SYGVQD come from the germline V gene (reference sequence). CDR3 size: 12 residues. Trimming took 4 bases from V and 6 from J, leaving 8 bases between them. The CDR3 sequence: CASSAGSDTQYF. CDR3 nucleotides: TGCGCCAGCAGTGCGGGTTCGGATACGCAGTATTTT.

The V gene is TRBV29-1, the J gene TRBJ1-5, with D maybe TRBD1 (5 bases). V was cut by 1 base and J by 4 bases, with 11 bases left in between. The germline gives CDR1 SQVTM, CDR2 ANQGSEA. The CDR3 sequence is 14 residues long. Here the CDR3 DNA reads TGCAGCGTTGAAGCAGGGAATGGGAATCAGCCCCAGCATTTT. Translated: CSVEAGNGNQPQHF.